The T cell receptor (beta chain) described here comes from a study of human T cells and chemical hapten exposure. The wider study: Reading of the patch tests, which applied 0.01% DPC to the upper back, occurred at 6 days. Study outcomes and limitations: A positive correlation with patch test score was found for PT1 expanded TCR counts.

As processed by the authors: Samples held a median of approximately 96,000 TCRs, range about 23,224–750,000. MiXCR, applied by TCRdb to the RACE reads, yields one record per CDR3 protein. None of the V and J calls come from the authors' own analysis; TCRdb made them. The sample lists some 84,000 distinct CDR3 sequences, 7.5% to 9.5% occurring once. Time point indicated: pre-sensitization, week 0. The treatment was: therapeutic diphenylcyclopropenone sensitization with weekly scalp DPC. This clonotype was observed a few times. The target antigen is unknown. The CDR3 length is 14 residues. CDR1 is SGHTA and CDR2 is FQGNSA in the germline V gene. The ends were cut back, 2 bases at V and 6 bases at J, with 14 bases in the middle.

The chain employs TRBV7-2 and TRBJ2-7; a possible D gene is TRBD1 (5 bases). This TCR was sampled from a man aged 40-50 years with alopecia areata. Some clones in this sample may be carry-over from other donors' samples. The source material was whole blood, sampled in connection with sensitization to the hapten diphenylcyclopropenone (DPC). CDR3 nucleotides: TGTGCCAGCAGCTTACTCACAGGATTCAGCGAGCAGTACGTC. Amino acid sequence: CASSLLTGFSEQYV.